What follows are 2 T cell receptor beta chains derived from one specimen sequenced in a study of T cell responses to AZD1222 COVID-19 vaccine. Produced via immunoSEQ multiplex PCR; TCRdb's table is partial and in-frame only. This repertoire shows approximately 150,000 clones, roughly 90% found once; its top ten account for about 3.6%. This specimen consisted of peripheral blood, obtained 28 days after the second AZD1222 dose. The receptors were sampled from an adult who received the AZD1222 COVID-19 vaccine.

The chain carries TRBV7-9 and TRBJ1-1; the D is unclear. CDR3 length: 12 amino acids. Trimming took off 2 bases at V and 3 bases at J, with 4 bases between the two ends. Germline V CDR1 and CDR2: SEHNR, FQNEAQ (reference sequence). CDR3 sequence reads: CASSLPDTEAFF. CDR3 coding DNA: TGTGCCAGCAGCTTACCGGACACTGAAGCTTTCTTT.

V is TRBV6-1 and J is TRBJ2-1, with 8 bases lining up with TRBD1. Germline V lookup: CDR1 MNHNS, CDR2 SASEGT. V was clipped by 1 base and J by 4 bases; unmatched bases: 3. The CDR3 is 15 amino acids. CDR3 DNA: TGTGCCAGCAGTGAAGAGACAGGGGCTTACAATGAGCAGTTCTTC. Amino acids: CASSEETGAYNEQFF.